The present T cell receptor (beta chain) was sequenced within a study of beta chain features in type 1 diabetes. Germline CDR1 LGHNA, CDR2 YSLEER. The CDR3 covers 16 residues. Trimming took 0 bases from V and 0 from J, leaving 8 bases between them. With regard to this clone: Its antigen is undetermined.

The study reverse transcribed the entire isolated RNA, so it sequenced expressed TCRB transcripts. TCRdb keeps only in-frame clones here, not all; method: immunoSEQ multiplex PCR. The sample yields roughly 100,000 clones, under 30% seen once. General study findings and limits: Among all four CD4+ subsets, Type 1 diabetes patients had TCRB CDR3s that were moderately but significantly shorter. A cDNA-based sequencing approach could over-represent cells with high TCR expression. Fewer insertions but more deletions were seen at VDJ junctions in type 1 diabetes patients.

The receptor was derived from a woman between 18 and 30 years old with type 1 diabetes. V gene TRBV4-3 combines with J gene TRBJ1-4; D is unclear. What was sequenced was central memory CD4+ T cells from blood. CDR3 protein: CASSQEFPATNEKLFF. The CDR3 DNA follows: TGCGCCAGCAGCCAAGAATTTCCGGCAACTAATGAAAAACTGTTTTTT.